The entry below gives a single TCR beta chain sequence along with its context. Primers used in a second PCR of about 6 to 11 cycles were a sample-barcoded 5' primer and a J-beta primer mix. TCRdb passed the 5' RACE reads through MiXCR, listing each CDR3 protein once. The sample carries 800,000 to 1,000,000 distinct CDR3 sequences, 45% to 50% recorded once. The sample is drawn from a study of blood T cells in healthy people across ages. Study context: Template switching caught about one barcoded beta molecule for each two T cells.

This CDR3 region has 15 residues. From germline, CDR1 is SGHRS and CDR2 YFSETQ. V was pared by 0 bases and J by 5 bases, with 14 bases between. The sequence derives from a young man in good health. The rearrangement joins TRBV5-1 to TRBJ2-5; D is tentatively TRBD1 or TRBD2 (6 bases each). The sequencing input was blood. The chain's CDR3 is CASSLDSQGRETQYF. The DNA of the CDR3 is TGCGCCAGCAGCTTGGATAGCCAGGGGAGGGAGACCCAGTACTTC.